The 10 T cell receptor beta chains given below trace back to one sample, sequenced in a study of T cell responses to AZD1222 COVID-19 vaccine. Produced via immunoSEQ multiplex PCR; TCRdb's table is partial and in-frame only. Of some 73,000 clones in the sample, 89% were seen once. Sample: peripheral blood, taken 28 days after the second AZD1222 dose. Every receptor here comes from an adult who received the AZD1222 COVID-19 vaccine.

The chain carries TRBV6-1 and TRBJ1-6, with unresolved D. Germline V gene lookup returns CDR1 MNHNS and CDR2 SASEGT. The CDR3 length is 14 residues. V lost 3 bases and J 13 bases, leaving 16 bases between the germline ends. CDR3 nucleotides: TGTGCCAGCAGTGATCCGGACCGCCTTTCGCCCCTCCACTTT. Protein: CASSDPDRLSPLHF.

The chain is built from TRBV5-1 and TRBJ2-2; a weak D match, TRBD2 (7 bases). From germline, CDR1 is SGHRS and CDR2 YFSETQ. CDR3 length: 18 amino acids. V was pared by 4 bases and J by 1 base, with 20 bases between. CDR3 coding DNA: TGCGCCAGCAGCCCCGCGAGGGGGGGACTACAGAACACCGGGGAGCTGTTTTTT. Protein: CASSPARGGLQNTGELFF.

The sample holds a few counts of this clone. The J gene is TRBJ2-5, the V gene TRBV7-2, with 9 bases matching TRBD1. Germline CDR1 SGHTA, CDR2 FQGNSA. This CDR3 is 15 amino acids long. V dropped 1 base and J dropped 7; count of bases not matched to a gene: 7. The CDR3 DNA follows: TGTGCCAGCAGCTTAGGAGGGACAGGGCTTGCGACCCAGTACTTC. As protein: CASSLGGTGLATQYF.

The rearrangement uses TRBV4-2 and TRBJ1-3; D unclear. V lost 1 base and J 0 bases, leaving 10 bases between the germline ends. The CDR3 covers 16 residues. Germline CDR1 LGHNA, CDR2 YNFKEQ. CDR3 DNA sequence: TGTGCCAGCAGCCAAGTTGTTGGTTTCTCTGGAAACACCATATATTTT. Its protein is CASSQVVGFSGNTIYF.

The V and J genes are TRBV18 and TRBJ1-2, with D perhaps matching TRBD1 (6 bases). V was clipped by 2 bases and J by 8 bases, with 12 bases between them. Per germline, CDR1 KGHSH and CDR2 LQKENI. The CDR3 spans 13 residues. CDR3 protein: CASSPGQGRGYTF. In DNA, the CDR3 is TGTGCCAGCTCACCAGGCCAGGGGAGGGGCTACACCTTC.

This chain links TRBV5-1 with TRBJ1-6; D gene unclear. Trimming left V 4 bases short and J 9 bases short, with 17 bases between. The CDR3 has 15 amino acids. Germline V gene sequence: CDR1 SGHRS, CDR2 YFSETQ. This CDR3 reads CASSPGGLEGSPLHF. The CDR3 DNA reads TGCGCCAGCAGCCCCGGAGGTCTAGAAGGTTCACCCCTCCACTTT. Complete variable domain (other parts from reference TRBV5-1 and TRBJ1-6): KAGVTQTPRYLIKTRGQQVTLSCSPISGHRSVSWYQQTPGQGLQFLFEYFSETQRNKGNFPGRFSGRQFSNSRSEMNVSTLELGDSALYLCASSPGGLEGSPLHFGNGTRLTVT.

The chain carries TRBV6-4 and TRBJ2-1, with 12 bases matching TRBD1. This CDR3 contains 14 residues. V was pared by 4 bases and J by 9 bases, with 4 bases of the junction left unmatched. The V gene's germline CDR1 is MRHNA and CDR2 SNTAGT. In nucleotides, the CDR3 is TGTGCCAGCAGTGGGGGACAGGGGGCTAGTGAGCAGTTCTTC. Amino acids: CASSGGQGASEQFF.

The CDR3 protein is CASSPGLAGPDEQFF. In DNA form, the CDR3 reads TGTGCCAGCAGCCCCGGACTAGCCGGGCCGGATGAGCAGTTCTTC. The V call is TRBV3-1 (or the pseudogene TRBV3-2), the J call TRBJ2-1; 8 nucleotides match TRBD2. The J segment lost 8 bases and the V segment lost 4 bases, leaving 10 bases of the junction unmatched. The CDR3 is 15 residues long. The germline V gene encodes CDR1 LGHDT and CDR2 YNNKEL (reference sequence).

This clone was counted a single time. This rearrangement joins TRBV7-9 to TRBJ2-1, with TRBD2 matching 9 bases. V lost 5 bases to trimming and J lost 10 bases; unmatched junction nucleotides: 12. This CDR3 spans 15 amino acids. Germline values: CDR1 SEHNR, CDR2 FQNEAQ (reference sequence). CDR3 protein: CASSAAAGGVWEQFF. The CDR3 DNA is TGTGCCAGCAGCGCCGCGGCGGGAGGGGTCTGGGAGCAGTTCTTC.

This chain links TRBV9 with TRBJ1-2; maybe TRBD1 (6 bases). The length of the CDR3 is 13 residues. Trimming took off 4 bases at V and 8 bases at J, with 15 bases between the two ends. The germline gives CDR1 SGDLS, CDR2 YYNGEE. As DNA, the CDR3 is TGTGCCAGCAGCCCGGACAGTTCGATAGGCTACACCTTC. This sequence encodes CASSPDSSIGYTF.